This is a list of T cell receptor beta chains from one sample in a study of beta chain features in type 1 diabetes. TCRdb keeps only in-frame clones here, not all; method: immunoSEQ multiplex PCR. Among under 500,000 clones listed, about 29% were seen once. The sequenced sample was naive CD4+ T cells from blood. Every receptor here comes from a man in his late teens or twenties in good health. CDR3s include the opening cysteine and the closing phenylalanine or tryptophan. Each record gives: V gene, clone size, J gene, CDR3 length, D gene, CDR3 protein, CDR3 DNA. D genes are given only for firm matches. A clone size is listed for some rows: how often the clone was seen (once, few, many), or a class if it is expanded.

TRBV5-6	few	TRBJ2-1	14	.	CASSLLDYVNEQFF	TGTGCCAGCAGCTTGTTGGACTATGTCAATGAGCAGTTCTTC
TRBV9	once	TRBJ2-6	16	.	CASSVGGLSGANVLTF	TGTGCCAGCAGCGTAGGCGGGCTCTCTGGGGCCAACGTCCTGACTTTC
TRBV7-6	few	TRBJ2-3	17	.	CASSLAMGSALPDTQYF	TGTGCCAGCAGCTTAGCGATGGGGAGCGCACTCCCAGATACGCAGTATTTT
TRBV5-4	few	TRBJ2-1	16	TRBD2	CASSLGLAGGYNEQFF	TGTGCCAGCAGCTTAGGACTAGCGGGAGGGTACAATGAGCAGTTCTTC
TRBV30	.	TRBJ1-2	11	.	CARSVNYGYTF	TGTGCCCGGAGTGTAAACTATGGCTACACCTTC
TRBV9	few	TRBJ2-7	14	.	CASSPGRYTYEQYF	TGTGCCAGCAGCCCCGGCCGGTATACCTACGAGCAGTACTTC
TRBV2	.	TRBJ2-1	14	TRBD1	CASGWDRANHEQFF	TGTGCCAGCGGTTGGGACAGGGCGAACCATGAGCAGTTCTTC
TRBV6-5	.	TRBJ2-5	12	.	CASSRSGETQYF	TGTGCCAGCAGCCGCTCAGGGGAGACCCAGTACTTC
TRBV10-3	few	TRBJ1-2	14	TRBD1	CAISVGDRDYGYTF	TGTGCCATCAGTGTGGGGGACAGGGACTATGGCTACACCTTC
TRBV29-1	few	TRBJ2-7	13	.	CSVGSGGSYEQYF	TGCAGCGTCGGAAGTGGCGGGTCCTACGAGCAGTACTTC
TRBV29-1	.	TRBJ2-3	12	.	CSVRLFTDTQYF	TGCAGCGTCAGGCTATTCACAGATACGCAGTATTTT
TRBV6-5	once	TRBJ2-6	15	.	CASSWGTSGANVLTF	TGTGCCAGCAGTTGGGGGACCTCTGGGGCCAACGTCCTGACTTTC
TRBV7-9	few	TRBJ1-1	14	.	CASSLRAADTEAFF	TGTGCCAGCAGCTTACGAGCCGCCGACACTGAAGCTTTCTTT
TRBV7-2	.	TRBJ2-7	15	.	CASSQNTGPPYEQYF	TGTGCCAGCAGCCAAAATACGGGACCTCCCTACGAGCAGTACTTC
TRBV5-4	.	TRBJ2-7	14	.	CASSQRGASYEQYF	TGTGCCAGCAGCCAGAGGGGAGCCTCCTACGAGCAGTACTTC
TRBV30	.	TRBJ1-4	16	TRBD1	CAWSGDKGAVDEKLFF	TGTGCCTGGAGTGGGGATAAGGGGGCGGTTGATGAAAAACTGTTTTTT
TRBV5-1	few	TRBJ2-1	16	TRBD1	CASSPGRQGAVNEQFF	TGCGCCAGCAGCCCAGGGCGGCAGGGGGCTGTAAATGAGCAGTTCTTC